This T cell receptor beta chain was sequenced in a study of neurological immune-mediated disorders (dated by TCRdb to the late 2010s). Turning to the overall study: Using UMI-based sequencing, the study compared peripheral blood TCR-beta repertoires from patients with HTLV-I-associated myelopathy (HAM/TSP), patients with multiple sclerosis, and healthy controls. The approximately 110 TCR-beta libraries covered PBMC samples along with longitudinal samples, technical triplicates, and paired sorted CD4+ and CD8+ T-cell subsets. Longitudinal HAM/TSP and healthy donors had 3 time-points each (3-40 month intervals). The cohort included about 66 subjects: 14 with HAM/TSP, about 34 with multiple sclerosis, and some 20 healthy controls. What the research found in general, with its limitations: Expanded clones from different subjects shared no identical CDR3 amino acid sequences, which suggests that TCR-beta repertoires were private in all groups. The highest TCR clonal expansion was observed in HAM/TSP patients, whereas the lowest was observed in MS patients, even when compared with healthy controls.

The sample's time point label is to be understood as: longitudinal time-point 1 (baseline). For the unsorted PBMC libraries, 2 million PBMCs were stored in RNAlater at -80 degrees C until RNA extraction and were used to generate the libraries. PBMCs were separated from peripheral blood using Ficoll-Hypaque density gradient centrifugation and then cryopreserved in liquid nitrogen. This clonotype was observed many times. The clone's antigen remains unknown. Base qualities are not recorded, but no much larger clone differs from it by a single base. cDNA was synthesized by template-switch 5'RACE using a primer carrying a 10-nucleotide random unique molecular identifier by which each TCR transcript was tagged. Over 190 million TCR-beta sequences, covering 15-18 subjects, were produced in each sequencing run. The RNeasy kit was used to extract total RNA. Using the KAPA Real-time Library Amplification kit, TCR-beta VDJ regions were amplified with primers for the TCR constant region and the 5'RACE anchor. A first PCR added sample indexes and Illumina adaptors, and a second PCR then raised library yield. After Ampure bead purification, the roughly 650 bp TCR product was size-selected on a 2% E-gel SizeSelection system. Before pooling, library quality was checked on a Bioanalyzer, concentration was measured with Qubit, and libraries were quantified with the Kapa Library Quantification kit. An Illumina HiSeq 2500 was used to sequence the libraries paired-end at 2 x 150 bp. To increase sequence diversity, about 25-31% phiX was spiked into each library pool. The source study handled its data this way. Quality-filtered reads were processed with the UMI-based MiGEC pipeline, which removed over 80% of raw TCR sequences during error correction. VDJ genes were aligned to IMGT germline references, and each clonotype was defined by a unique CDR3 amino acid sequence together with V-J genes. Clonal expansion, Shannon diversity and CDR3 relatedness were evaluated with VDJtools (CalcPairwiseDistances, ClusterSamples), while phylogenetic trees were built in CLCbio workbench. Expanded clones were defined as having at least 8 unique UMIs, based on coefficient-of-variation modelling across technical triplicates. TCRdb redid the processing of the public reads, applying fastp at Q25 and MiXCR, and retained in-frame beta chains. When rows share a CDR3 protein, they turn into one entry using the most common DNA and genes. The V and J calls were determined by TCRdb, not by the authors. This sample lists roughly 75,000 distinct CDR3 sequences; roughly 15% were detected once. Of the sample, approximately 4.2% is held by the ten largest clones.

From V the trimming removes 2 bases and from J it removes 4 bases, while the gene matches leave 4 bases of the junction unaccounted for. Spanning cysteine to phenylalanine, the CDR3 consists of 15 amino acids. Just CDR3 DNA is preserved here, 45 bases in frame from base 1. Via the germline V gene, CDR1 is SGHRS and CDR2 YFSETQ. Material for sequencing was PBMCs. This TCR derives from a female donor with HTLV-1-associated myelopathy (HAM/TSP). The V gene is TRBV5-1 and the J gene is TRBJ1-4; 8 of the junction bases match TRBD1. CDR3 protein: CASSFQQGGNEKLFF. The nucleotide sequence reads TGCGCCAGCAGCTTCCAACAGGGGGGTAATGAAAAACTGTTTTTT.